A single sample gave rise to the 23 T cell receptor beta chains below, sequenced in a study of cytomegalovirus exposure and HLA in healthy donors. PCR used 60 Vbeta primers and 13 Jbeta primers. Generated by immunoSEQ multiplex PCR, the TCRdb table keeps only in-frame clones and is missing some. The sample consists of some 79,000 clones, over 70% of them appearing once. Input material: PBMCs. The receptors here all came from a male donor in good health and CMV-seropositive.

The rearrangement joins TRBV6-1 to TRBJ1-5; no definite D call. Trimming pared 6 bases from V and 0 bases from J, leaving 12 bases between. The germline V gene has CDR1 MNHNS and CDR2 SASEGT. The CDR3 consists of 15 residues. CDR3 in DNA: TGTGCCAGCAGACAAACAGCCTATAGCAATCAGCCCCAGCATTTT. Translating it yields CASRQTAYSNQPQHF.

This clone has only a few counts. This chain uses TRBV19 with TRBJ1-3, with a possible D match to TRBD1 (6 bases). Germline CDR1 reads LNHDA; CDR2 reads SQIVND (reference sequence). V lost 4 bases to trimming and J lost 1 base, with 8 bases between them. This CDR3 region has 14 residues. CDR3 sequence: CASSKTGSGNTIYF. DNA of the CDR3: TGTGCCAGTAGTAAGACAGGATCTGGAAACACCATATATTTT.

The chain links TRBV6-5 to TRBJ1-5, with TRBD1 matching 8 bases. V was clipped by 6 bases and J by 5 bases; unmatched bases: 9. Germline V lookup: CDR1 MNHEY, CDR2 SVGAGI. This CDR3 spans 15 amino acids. The CDR3 DNA sequence: TGTGCCAGCAGCTCGGACAGGGAAGAAGATCAGCCCCAGCATTTT. As protein: CASSSDREEDQPQHF.

CDR3 coding DNA: TGTGCCAGCAGGACAAGGAAGGGGGCCCAAAGCAATCAGCCCCAGCATTTT. Translated: CASRTRKGAQSNQPQHF. The chain carries TRBV28 and TRBJ1-5; 7 positions match TRBD1. This CDR3 contains 17 residues. Germline V gene sequence: CDR1 MDHEN, CDR2 SYDVKM. Trimming removed 6 bases from V and 1 base from J; junction bases left unmatched: 12.

This clone was seen just once. The V gene is TRBV6-4, the J gene TRBJ1-3; the D is unclear. This CDR3 spans 15 amino acids. The germline gives CDR1 MRHNA, CDR2 SNTAGT. V was shortened by 6 bases and J by 3 bases, with 15 bases between the two germline ends. The CDR3 reads CASRLRYPFGNTIYF. The CDR3 DNA sequence: TGTGCCAGCAGACTCCGTTACCCCTTTGGAAACACCATATATTTT.

The V gene is TRBV25-1, the J gene TRBJ2-5; 10 bases map to TRBD2. Germline values: CDR1 MGHDK, CDR2 SYGVNS. The CDR3 is made up of 14 amino acids. With 4 bases clipped from V and 5 bases from J, the junction kept 4 bases outside the gene matches. The CDR3 DNA reads as TGTGCCAGCAGTGTAGAGCGGGGGGGGGAGACCCAGTACTTC. Translation: CASSVERGGETQYF.

This chain connects TRBV7-2 to TRBJ2-7; 7 nucleotides align to TRBD2. The junction had 14 bases not matched to a gene; V was cut back by 1 base and J by 2 bases. CDR3 length: 18 amino acids. Germline CDR1 and CDR2: SGHTA and FQGNSA. The DNA of the CDR3 is TGTGCCAGCAGCTTAGTCGCTAGCGGACCGACGTCCCCCTACGAGCAGTACTTC. This encodes CASSLVASGPTSPYEQYF.

The chain recombines TRBV6-1 with TRBJ2-3; 11 nucleotides match TRBD2. This CDR3 is built from 15 residues. With 4 bases clipped from V and 4 bases from J, the junction kept 4 bases outside the gene matches. Germline values: CDR1 MNHNS, CDR2 SASEGT. CDR3 residues: CASSVTSGSPDTQYF. CDR3 coding DNA: TGTGCCAGCAGTGTCACTAGCGGGAGTCCAGATACGCAGTATTTT.

This clone appeared a single time. This chain uses TRBV27 with TRBJ2-7; D is undetermined. The V and J ends lost 3 bases and 3 bases respectively, with 12 bases between them. CDR1 is MNHEY, CDR2 SMNVEV, per germline (reference sequence). This CDR3 spans 14 amino acids. CDR3 region: CASSFSATSYEQYF. The CDR3 nucleotides are TGTGCCAGCAGTTTTTCCGCGACAAGCTACGAGCAGTACTTC.

This sequence joins TRBV11-2 and TRBJ1-5, with D uncertain. Germline lookup yields CDR1 SGHAT and CDR2 FQNNGV. The CDR3 length is 14 residues. Trimming stripped 5 bases from V and 5 bases from J, with 13 bases between. This chain's CDR3 is CASSLSVQDQPQHF. The CDR3 coding sequence is TGTGCCAGCAGCCTTTCTGTTCAGGATCAGCCCCAGCATTTT.

V is TRBV5-1 and J is TRBJ2-1; D might be TRBD2 (6 bases). The CDR3 extends over 12 amino acids. V lost 5 bases and J 7 bases, leaving 10 bases between the germline ends. Germline V lookup: CDR1 SGHRS, CDR2 YFSETQ. The CDR3 coding sequence is TGCGCCAGCAGTCCGGGGGTGAATGAGCAGTTCTTC. It encodes CASSPGVNEQFF.

The V and J genes are TRBV5-1 and TRBJ2-3, with D possibly being TRBD2 (6 bases). Germline V CDR1 and CDR2: SGHRS, YFSETQ. V shed 6 bases and J shed 2 bases, with 16 bases lying between them. This CDR3 is 15 amino acids long. CDR3 DNA: TGCGCCAGCACCACCAACTGGGGGGACACAGATACGCAGTATTTT. Protein: CASTTNWGDTDTQYF.

This clone showed up just once. At one end, the junction sequence differs from germline, possibly due to a read error. This CDR3 is also generated by other DNA sequences in the sample. V is TRBV5-4 and J is TRBJ2-7; 8 bases map to TRBD2. Germline-derived CDR1 and CDR2 are SGHNT and YYREEE (reference sequence). CDR3 length: 14 amino acids. In DNA form, the CDR3 reads TGCGCCAGCAGAGCGGGACTAGATTTCTACGAGCAGTACTTC. It is translated as CASRAGLDFYEQYF.

The chain recombines TRBV28 with TRBJ1-1, with TRBD1 matching 7 bases. The V gene's germline CDR1 is MDHEN and CDR2 SYDVKM. V was clipped by 7 bases and J by 5 bases; unmatched bases: 10. The CDR3 is 14 amino acids. The CDR3 DNA reads TGTGCCAGCACCTTGACAGGGATTTTGACTGAAGCTTTCTTT. Its protein product is CASTLTGILTEAFF.

This rearrangement joins TRBV7-8 to TRBJ1-2, with TRBD1 matching 7 bases. CDR1 is SGHVS, CDR2 FQNEAQ, per germline. The CDR3 is 16 residues long. V was pared by 1 base and J by 3 bases, with 8 bases of the junction left unmatched. The CDR3 spells CASSLGGGTGDYGYTF. The CDR3 coding sequence is TGTGCCAGCAGCTTAGGTGGGGGCACAGGGGACTATGGCTACACCTTC.

The J gene is TRBJ1-5, the V gene TRBV28, with TRBD1 as a possible D gene (5 bases). CDR1 and CDR2 from the germline V gene are MDHEN and SYDVKM. V was pared by 9 bases and J by 2 bases, with 17 bases between. The CDR3 runs to 15 residues. This chain's CDR3 is CASLKGFLGNQPQHF. Written as DNA, the CDR3 is TGTGCCAGTCTTAAGGGGTTTCTCGGCAATCAGCCCCAGCATTTT.

The sample holds a few counts of this clone. The rearrangement links TRBV5-4 to TRBJ2-2; TRBD1 aligns across 11 bases. This CDR3 has 15 amino acids. The V and J ends lost 10 bases and 6 bases, in that order; junction bases with no gene match: 11. The V gene's germline CDR1 is SGHNT and CDR2 YYREEE (reference sequence). The CDR3 region has the DNA TGTGCCTACAACCCGGGGACAGGGGGGTCCGGGGAGCTGTTTTTT. Its translation is CAYNPGTGGSGELFF.

The chain employs TRBV27 and TRBJ2-1; no reliable D call. Per germline, CDR1 MNHEY and CDR2 SMNVEV (reference sequence). The germline V and J ends were trimmed by 6 bases and 1 base, with 4 bases remaining between them. The CDR3 runs to 12 residues. The CDR3 nucleotides are TGTGCCAGCAGCCTATCCTACAATGAGCAGTTCTTC. Encoded protein: CASSLSYNEQFF.

V and J are TRBV28 and TRBJ2-5; the match to TRBD2 covers 7 bases. The end of the DNA fits TRBJ2-7 better, so the J call may be wrong. The CDR3 contains 14 residues. Germline CDR1 reads MDHEN; CDR2 reads SYDVKM. The CDR3 bases are TGTGCCAGCAGTTTAGCGGGGGACCCCTACGAGCAGTACTTC. Protein: CASSLAGDPYEQYF.

This clone was seen a handful of times. The chain joins TRBV7-9 to TRBJ2-7, with 7 bases matching TRBD1. The CDR3 is made up of 15 amino acids. Germline lookup yields CDR1 SEHNR and CDR2 FQNEAQ (reference sequence). J gave up 4 bases and V 1 base, and 7 bases lay outside the gene matches. CDR3 loop: CASSLEGRGLYEQYF. CDR3 coding DNA: TGTGCCAGCAGCTTAGAGGGAAGGGGGCTATACGAGCAGTACTTC.

The rearrangement links TRBV5-1 to TRBJ2-3; D perhaps matches TRBD2 (6 bases). This CDR3 is built from 15 residues. Per germline, CDR1 SGHRS and CDR2 YFSETQ. V was cut by 0 bases and J by 4 bases, with 12 bases left in between. The CDR3: CASSLVGGVPDTQYF. In DNA form, the CDR3 reads TGCGCCAGCAGCTTGGTCGGAGGGGTCCCAGATACGCAGTATTTT. Supplemented by reference TRBV5-1 and TRBJ2-3, the full variable domain reads KAGVTQTPRYLIKTRGQQVTLSCSPISGHRSVSWYQQTPGQGLQFLFEYFSETQRNKGNFPGRFSGRQFSNSRSEMNVSTLELGDSALYLCASSLVGGVPDTQYFGPGTRLTVL.

This chain links TRBV7-9 with TRBJ2-3; perhaps TRBD2 as D (7 bases). Trimming took off 1 base at V and 5 bases at J, with 13 bases between the two ends. The CDR3 covers 15 residues. In germline, CDR1 is SEHNR, CDR2 FQNEAQ (reference sequence). The CDR3 sequence is CASSLVGGLGDTQYF. The CDR3 DNA is TGTGCCAGCAGCTTAGTGGGGGGGCTGGGAGATACGCAGTATTTT.

Of note for this clone: Relative to the germline gene, one junction end is altered; a read error may explain this. CDR3 sequence reads: CASSQSNIGDTIYF. CDR3 sequence (DNA): TGCGCCAGCAGCCAGTCGAATATTGGAGACACCATATATTTT. The chain employs TRBV4-1 and TRBJ1-3, with D uncertain. Per germline, CDR1 MGHRA and CDR2 YSYEKL. The CDR3 has 14 residues.